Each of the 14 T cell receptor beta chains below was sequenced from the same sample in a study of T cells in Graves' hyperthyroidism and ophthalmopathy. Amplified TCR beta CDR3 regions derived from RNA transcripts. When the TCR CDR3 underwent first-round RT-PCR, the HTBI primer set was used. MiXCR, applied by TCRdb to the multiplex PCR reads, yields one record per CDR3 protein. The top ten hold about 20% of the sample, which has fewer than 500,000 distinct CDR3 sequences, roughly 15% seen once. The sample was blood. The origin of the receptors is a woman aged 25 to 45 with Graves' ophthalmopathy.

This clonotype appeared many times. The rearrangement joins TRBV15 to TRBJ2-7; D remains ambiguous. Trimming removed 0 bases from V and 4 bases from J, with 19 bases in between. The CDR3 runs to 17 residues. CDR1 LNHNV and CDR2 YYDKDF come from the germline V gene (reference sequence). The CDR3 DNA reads TGTGCCACCAGCAGAGATTTAAGATTCCGGACCTCTTACGAGCAGTACTTC. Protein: CATSRDLRFRTSYEQYF.

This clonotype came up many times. The CDR3 loop is CASSFSAQGPDAEAFF. The CDR3 nucleotides are TGTGCCAGCAGTTTTTCGGCCCAGGGGCCTGACGCTGAAGCTTTCTTT. The rearrangement uses TRBV28 and TRBJ1-1; possible D gene TRBD1, 6 bases. V was cut by 3 bases and J by 6 bases, with 20 bases left in between. Germline-derived CDR1 and CDR2 are MDHEN and SYDVKM. The CDR3 extends over 16 amino acids. Using reference TRBV28 and TRBJ1-1 for the parts outside the CDR3, the full variable domain is DVKVTQSSRYLVKRTGEKVFLECVQDMDHENMFWYRQDPGLGLRLIYFSYDVKMKEKGDIPEGYSVSREKKERFSLILESASTNQTSMYLCASSFSAQGPDAEAFFGQGTRLTVV.

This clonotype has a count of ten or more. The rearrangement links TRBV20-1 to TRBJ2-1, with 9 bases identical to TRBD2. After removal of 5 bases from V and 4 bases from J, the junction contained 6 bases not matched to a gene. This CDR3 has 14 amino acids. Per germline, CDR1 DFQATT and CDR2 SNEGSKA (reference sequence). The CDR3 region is CSARGGADYNEQFF. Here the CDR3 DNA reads TGCAGTGCTCGCGGGGGGGCGGATTACAATGAGCAGTTCTTC.

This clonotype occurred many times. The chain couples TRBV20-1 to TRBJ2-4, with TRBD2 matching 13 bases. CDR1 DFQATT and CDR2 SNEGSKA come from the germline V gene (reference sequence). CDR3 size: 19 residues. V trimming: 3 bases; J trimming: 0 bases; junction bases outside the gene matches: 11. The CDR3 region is CSARMGTSGDRLAKNIQYF. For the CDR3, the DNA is TGCAGTGCTAGGATGGGGACTAGCGGGGACCGCCTAGCCAAAAACATTCAGTACTTC.

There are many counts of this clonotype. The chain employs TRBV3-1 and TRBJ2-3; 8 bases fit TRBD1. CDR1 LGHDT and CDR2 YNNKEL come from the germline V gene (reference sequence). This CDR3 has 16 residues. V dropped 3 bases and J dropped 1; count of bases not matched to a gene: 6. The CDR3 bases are TGTGCCAGCAGCCAGGGCGCAGGGGGCCGCACAGATACGCAGTATTTT. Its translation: CASSQGAGGRTDTQYF.

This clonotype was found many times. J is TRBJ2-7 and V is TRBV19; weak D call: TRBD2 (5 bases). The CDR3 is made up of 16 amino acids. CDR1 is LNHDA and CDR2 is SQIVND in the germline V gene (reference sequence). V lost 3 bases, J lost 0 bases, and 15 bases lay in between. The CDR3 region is CASSMFLTSGSYEQYF. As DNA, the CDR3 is TGTGCCAGTAGTATGTTTTTGACGAGCGGCTCCTACGAGCAGTACTTC.

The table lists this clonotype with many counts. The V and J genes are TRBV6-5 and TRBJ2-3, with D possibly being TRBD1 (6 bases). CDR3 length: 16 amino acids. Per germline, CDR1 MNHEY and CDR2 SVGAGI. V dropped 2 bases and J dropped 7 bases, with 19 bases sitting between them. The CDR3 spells CASSYTPRGNPHTQYF. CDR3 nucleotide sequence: TGTGCCAGCAGTTACACCCCGAGGGGGAACCCACATACGCAGTATTTT.

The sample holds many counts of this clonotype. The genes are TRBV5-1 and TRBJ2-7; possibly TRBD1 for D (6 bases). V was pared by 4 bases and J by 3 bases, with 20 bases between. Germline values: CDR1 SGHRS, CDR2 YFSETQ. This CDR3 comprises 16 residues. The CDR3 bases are TGCGCCAGCAGCCTCGAGCCGACAGGTCTCATCTACGAGCAGTACTTC. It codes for CASSLEPTGLIYEQYF. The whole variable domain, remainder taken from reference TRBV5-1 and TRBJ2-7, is KAGVTQTPRYLIKTRGQQVTLSCSPISGHRSVSWYQQTPGQGLQFLFEYFSETQRNKGNFPGRFSGRQFSNSRSEMNVSTLELGDSALYLCASSLEPTGLIYEQYFGPGTRLTVT.

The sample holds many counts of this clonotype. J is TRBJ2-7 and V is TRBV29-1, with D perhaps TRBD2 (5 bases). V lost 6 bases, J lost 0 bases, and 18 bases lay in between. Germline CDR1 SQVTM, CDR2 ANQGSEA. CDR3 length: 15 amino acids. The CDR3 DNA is TGCAGCGTCGATATAGCCGGGGATCCCTCCTACGAGCAGTACTTC. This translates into CSVDIAGDPSYEQYF.

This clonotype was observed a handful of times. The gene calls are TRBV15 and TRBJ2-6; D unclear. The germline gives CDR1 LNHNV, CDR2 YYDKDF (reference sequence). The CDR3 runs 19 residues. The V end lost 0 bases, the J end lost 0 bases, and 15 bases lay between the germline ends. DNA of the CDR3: TGTGCCACCAGCAGAGATCACCGCGGTCGGAACTCTGGGGCCAACGTCCTGACTTTC. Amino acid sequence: CATSRDHRGRNSGANVLTF.

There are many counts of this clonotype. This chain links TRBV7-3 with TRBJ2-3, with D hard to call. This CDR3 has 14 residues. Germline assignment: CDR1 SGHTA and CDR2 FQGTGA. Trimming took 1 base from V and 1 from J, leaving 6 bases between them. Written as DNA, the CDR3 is TGTGCCAGCAGCTTAAATTTTGGCACAGATACGCAGTATTTT. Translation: CASSLNFGTDTQYF.

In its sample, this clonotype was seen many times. The CDR3 loop is CSAQGTSGGNYEQYF. DNA for the CDR3: TGCAGTGCCCAAGGGACTAGCGGGGGGAACTACGAGCAGTACTTC. The chain is built from TRBV20-1 and TRBJ2-7; the match to TRBD2 covers 15 bases. This CDR3 has 15 amino acids. CDR1 is DFQATT, CDR2 SNEGSKA, per germline (reference sequence). The V segment lost 6 bases and the J segment 3 bases; nucleotides outside the gene matches: 6.

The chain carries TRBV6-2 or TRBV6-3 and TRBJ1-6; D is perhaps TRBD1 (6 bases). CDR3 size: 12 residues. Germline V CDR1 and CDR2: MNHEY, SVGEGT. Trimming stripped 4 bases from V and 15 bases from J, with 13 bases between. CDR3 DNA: TGTGCCAGCAGTTCCAACACAGGGTTCCTCCACTTT. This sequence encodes CASSSNTGFLHF.

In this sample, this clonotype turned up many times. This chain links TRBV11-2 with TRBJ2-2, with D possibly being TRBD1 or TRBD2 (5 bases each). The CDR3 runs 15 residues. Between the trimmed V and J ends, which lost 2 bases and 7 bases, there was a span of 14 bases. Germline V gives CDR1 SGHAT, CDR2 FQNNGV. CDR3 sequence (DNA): TGTGCCAGCAGCTTACTTAGAGGGGCGATCGGGGAGCTGTTTTTT. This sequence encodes CASSLLRGAIGELFF.